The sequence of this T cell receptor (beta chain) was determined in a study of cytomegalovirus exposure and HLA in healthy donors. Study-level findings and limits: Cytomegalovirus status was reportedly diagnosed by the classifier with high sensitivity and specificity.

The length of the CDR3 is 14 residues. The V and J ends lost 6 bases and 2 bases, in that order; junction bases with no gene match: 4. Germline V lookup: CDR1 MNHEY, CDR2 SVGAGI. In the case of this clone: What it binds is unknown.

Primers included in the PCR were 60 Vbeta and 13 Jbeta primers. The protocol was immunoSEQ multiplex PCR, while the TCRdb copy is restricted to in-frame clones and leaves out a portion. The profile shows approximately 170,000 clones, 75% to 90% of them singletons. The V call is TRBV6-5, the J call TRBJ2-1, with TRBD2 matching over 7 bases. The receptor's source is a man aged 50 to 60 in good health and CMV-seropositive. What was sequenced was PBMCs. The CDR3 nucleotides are TGTGCCAGCAGCCGGGGACTAACCTACAATGAGCAGTTCTTC. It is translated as CASSRGLTYNEQFF.